The source of this T cell receptor beta chain is a study of T cell changes during pregnancy in multiple sclerosis. TCRdb's copy holds only in-frame clones and misses some; the assay was immunoSEQ multiplex PCR. This sample has about 110,000 clones, with around nine tenths found just once. From germline, CDR1 is LNHDA and CDR2 SQIVND (reference sequence). V shed 6 bases, J shed 1 base, and the junction held 7 bases outside the gene matches. The CDR3 sequence is 16 residues long. This rearrangement joins TRBV19 to TRBJ1-4; TRBD1 matches 8 bases. The sequences come from peripheral blood, collected in the third trimester of pregnancy. This clonotype was sampled from a female donor with multiple sclerosis, enrolled in a pregnancy study. In DNA, the CDR3 is TGTGCCAGTAGCCAAGGACAGGGTATAACTAATGAAAAACTGTTTTTT. This codes for CASSQGQGITNEKLFF.